Each of the 3 T cell receptor beta chains below was sequenced from the same sample in a study of tumor-infiltrating lymphocytes in primary liver carcinoma. A primer matching the constant region was used to make TCR beta cDNA from approximately 520 ng of total RNA. ARM-PCR was slightly modified, and three nested multiplex PCR rounds with it gave rise to the TCR beta libraries. A C-beta reverse primer was combined with TRBV1-TRBV30 forward primers in the first two PCR rounds, and each round had around 11 cycles. From the multiplex PCR reads, TCRdb called clonotypes with MiXCR, one entry per CDR3 protein. The profile covers some 180,000 distinct CDR3 sequences, with 85% appearing a single time and about a sixth taken by the ten largest. Co-extracting RNA and DNA was done with about 20-33 mg of unsorted bulk tissue as input. Input material: tumor tissue from primary liver carcinoma. All receptors come from a man in his forties with primary liver carcinoma and hepatitis B virus infection.

A note on this clonotype: The CDR3 does not close with the conserved phenylalanine or tryptophan, likely indicating a read error. This sequence joins TRBV11-1 and TRBJ2-4; 13 bases match TRBD2. This CDR3 region has 17 residues. The germline CDR1 and CDR2 sequences are SGHAT and FQDESV (reference sequence). CDR3 in DNA: TGTGCCAGGAGCTTTCCCGGGACTAGCGGGACCAAAAATACTCAGTACTCC. Translated: CARSFPGTSGTKNTQYS.

Of note for this clonotype: A junction end diverges from the germline sequence, so it may reflect a read error. V usage is TRBV29-1 and J usage is TRBJ1-1; TRBD1 might be the D (5 bases). Germline loops: CDR1 SQVTM, CDR2 ANQGSEA. CDR3 length equals 15 residues. CDR3 residues: CSVGPGWGMRTQAVF. The CDR3 region has the DNA TGCAGCGTAGGTCCAGGGTGGGGGATGAGGACTCAAGCTGTCTTT.

Points on this clonotype: Sequence at one end of the junction differs from germline and may be a read error. The rearrangement joins TRBV4-2 to TRBJ2-5, with TRBD2 matching 8 bases. Germline CDR1 reads LGHNA; CDR2 reads YNFKEQ. The CDR3 extends over 19 amino acids. The CDR3 region has the DNA TGTGCCAGTAGCCTCTGTTGGACTAGCCTAGCGGCCTTTGGAGAGACCCAGTACTTC. Translation: CASSLCWTSLAAFGETQYF.